This T cell receptor (beta chain) derives from a study of CD8+ T cells in alopecia areata. Study-level background: Tofacitinib was given for 6 to 18 months, then stopped for 6 months.

The germline gives CDR1 MNHEY, CDR2 SMNVEV (reference sequence). This CDR3 is built from 13 residues. Trimming took 3 bases from V and 2 from J, leaving 7 bases between them. Treatment in this sample: oral pan-JAK inhibitor, 5-10 mg twice daily. Extraction of RNA preceded its reverse transcription into cDNA, which served as the sequencing template. The assay was immunoSEQ multiplex PCR, and TCRdb's table has in-frame clones only and misses some. The sample has 200,000 or so clones; about 62% are singletons. The material sequenced was CD4+ T cells sorted from blood, taken at week 24, from a patient treated with tofacitinib. V usage is TRBV27 and J usage is TRBJ1-2; no definite D call. The sequence came from a human donor with alopecia areata. The CDR3 protein is CASSFKGNYGYTF. The CDR3 DNA reads TGTGCCAGCAGTTTTAAAGGAAACTATGGCTACACCTTC.